The clone carrying this TCR beta chain showed up many times. The antigen remains undetermined. The CDR3 contains 15 residues. V was cut by 6 bases and J by 9 bases, with 22 bases left in between. Germline assignment: CDR1 SGHRS and CDR2 YFSETQ. This sample is part of a study of identical twins. Study-level findings and limits: Insertion counts were lower in abundant cord blood beta clonotypes, a trend that memory repertoires did not show.

TCRdb ran MiXCR on the 5' RACE reads and lists one entry per CDR3 protein. The profile covers some 790,000 distinct CDR3 sequences, with 18% appearing a single time and 13% taken by the ten largest. The data were also submitted as part of a second study, on T cells expressing NK-cell markers. This second report adds: CD3+CD56+NKG2C+, CD3+CD56+NKG2C- and CD3+CD56-NKG2C+ T cells, once sorted, supplied the TCR beta repertoires. NKG2C+ dominant clonotype frequencies in roughly six donors were roughly 1.0-7.5% of CD8+ T cells. Nothing established the HCMV specificity of expanded NKG2C+ T cell clones.

The chain uses TRBV5-1 and TRBJ2-1, with D possibly TRBD1 on 6 matching bases. Sequencing input: PBMCs. This TCR was sampled from a woman between 18 and 29 years old in good health. The CDR3 DNA is TGCGCCAGCACCGCAGCAGGGACACTAAAGGGTGAGCAGTTCTTC. It encodes CASTAAGTLKGEQFF. The variable domain in full, with the rest retrieved from reference TRBV5-1 and TRBJ2-1, is KAGVTQTPRYLIKTRGQQVTLSCSPISGHRSVSWYQQTPGQGLQFLFEYFSETQRNKGNFPGRFSGRQFSNSRSEMNVSTLELGDSALYLCASTAAGTLKGEQFFGPGTRLTVL.